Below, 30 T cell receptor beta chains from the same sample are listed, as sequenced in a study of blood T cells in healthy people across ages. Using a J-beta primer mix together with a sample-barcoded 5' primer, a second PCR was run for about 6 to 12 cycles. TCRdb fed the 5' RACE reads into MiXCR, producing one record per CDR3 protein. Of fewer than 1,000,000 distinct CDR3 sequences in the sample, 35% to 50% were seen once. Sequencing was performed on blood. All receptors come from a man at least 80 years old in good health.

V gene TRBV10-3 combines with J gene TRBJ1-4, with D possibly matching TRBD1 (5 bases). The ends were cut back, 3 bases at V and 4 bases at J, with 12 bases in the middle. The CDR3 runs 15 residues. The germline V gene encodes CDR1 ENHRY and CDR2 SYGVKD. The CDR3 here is CAISERGRDNEKLFF. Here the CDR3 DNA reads TGTGCCATCAGTGAAAGAGGCAGGGATAATGAAAAACTGTTTTTT.

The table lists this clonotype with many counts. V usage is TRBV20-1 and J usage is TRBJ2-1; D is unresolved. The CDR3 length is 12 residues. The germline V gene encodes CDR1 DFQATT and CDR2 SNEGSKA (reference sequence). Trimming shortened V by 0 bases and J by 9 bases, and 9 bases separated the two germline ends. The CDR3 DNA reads TGCAGTGCTAGAGATCCCGGTCGTGAGCAGTTCTTC. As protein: CSARDPGREQFF.

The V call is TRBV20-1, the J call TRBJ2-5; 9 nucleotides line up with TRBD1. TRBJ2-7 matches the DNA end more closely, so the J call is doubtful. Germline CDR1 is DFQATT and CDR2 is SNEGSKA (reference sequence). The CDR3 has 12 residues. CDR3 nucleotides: TGCAGTGAGGGGACAGGGAAGGGCGAGCAGTACTTC. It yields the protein CSEGTGKGEQYF.

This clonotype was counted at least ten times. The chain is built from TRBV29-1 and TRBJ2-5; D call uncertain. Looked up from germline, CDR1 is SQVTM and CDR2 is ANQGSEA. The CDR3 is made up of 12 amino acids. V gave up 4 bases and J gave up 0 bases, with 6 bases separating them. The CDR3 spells CSVALYQETQYF. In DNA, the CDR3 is TGCAGCGTTGCACTGTACCAAGAGACCCAGTACTTC.

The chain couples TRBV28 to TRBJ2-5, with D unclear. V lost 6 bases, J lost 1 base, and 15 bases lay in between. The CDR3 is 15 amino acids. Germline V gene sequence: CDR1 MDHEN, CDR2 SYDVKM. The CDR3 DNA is TGTGCCAGCAGCCTCAGCCTGACAACCCAAGAGACCCAGTACTTC. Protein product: CASSLSLTTQETQYF.

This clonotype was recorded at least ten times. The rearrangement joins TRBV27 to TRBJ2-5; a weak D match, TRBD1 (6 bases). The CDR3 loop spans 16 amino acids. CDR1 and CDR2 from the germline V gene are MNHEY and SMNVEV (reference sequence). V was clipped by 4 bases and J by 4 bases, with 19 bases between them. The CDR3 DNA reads TGTGCCAGCAGTTCAAGGGTGGGGGCAGTCGGAGAGACCCAGTACTTC. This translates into CASSSRVGAVGETQYF.

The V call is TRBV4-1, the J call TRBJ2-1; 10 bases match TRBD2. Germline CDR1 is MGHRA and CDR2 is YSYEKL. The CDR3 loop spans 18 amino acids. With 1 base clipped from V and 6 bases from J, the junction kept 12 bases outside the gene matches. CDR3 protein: CASSQVWASGGKVNEQFF. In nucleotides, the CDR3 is TGCGCCAGCAGCCAAGTGTGGGCTAGCGGGGGTAAAGTCAATGAGCAGTTCTTC.

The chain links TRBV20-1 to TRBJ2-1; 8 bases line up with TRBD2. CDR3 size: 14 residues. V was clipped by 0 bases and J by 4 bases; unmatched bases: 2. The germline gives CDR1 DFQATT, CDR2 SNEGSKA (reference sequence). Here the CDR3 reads CSARDSGEYNEQFF. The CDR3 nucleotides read TGCAGTGCTAGAGATAGCGGGGAATACAATGAGCAGTTCTTC.

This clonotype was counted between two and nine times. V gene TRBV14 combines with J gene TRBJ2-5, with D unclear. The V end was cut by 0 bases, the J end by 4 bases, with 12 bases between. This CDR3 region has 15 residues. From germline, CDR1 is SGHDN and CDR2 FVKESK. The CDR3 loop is CASSQDSNRLETQYF. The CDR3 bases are TGTGCCAGCAGCCAAGATTCGAACAGATTAGAGACCCAGTACTTC.

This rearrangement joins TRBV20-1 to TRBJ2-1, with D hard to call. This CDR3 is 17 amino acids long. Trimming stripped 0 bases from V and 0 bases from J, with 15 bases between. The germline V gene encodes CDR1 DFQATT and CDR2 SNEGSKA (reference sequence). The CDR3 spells CSARDRPVRSSYNEQFF. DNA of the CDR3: TGCAGTGCTAGAGATCGGCCCGTACGGAGCTCCTACAATGAGCAGTTCTTC.

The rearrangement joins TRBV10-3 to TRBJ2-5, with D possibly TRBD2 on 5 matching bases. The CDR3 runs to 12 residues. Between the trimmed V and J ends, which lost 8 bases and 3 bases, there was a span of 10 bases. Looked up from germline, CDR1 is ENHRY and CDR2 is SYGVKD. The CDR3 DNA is TGTGCCATCCGGGGTACAGAAGAGACCCAGTACTTC. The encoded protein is CAIRGTEETQYF.

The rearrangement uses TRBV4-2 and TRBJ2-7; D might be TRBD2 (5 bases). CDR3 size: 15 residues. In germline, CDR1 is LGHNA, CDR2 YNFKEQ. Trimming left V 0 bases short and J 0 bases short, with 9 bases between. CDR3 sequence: CASSQDLGNSYEQYF. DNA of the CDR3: TGTGCCAGCAGCCAAGATCTCGGGAACTCCTACGAGCAGTACTTC.

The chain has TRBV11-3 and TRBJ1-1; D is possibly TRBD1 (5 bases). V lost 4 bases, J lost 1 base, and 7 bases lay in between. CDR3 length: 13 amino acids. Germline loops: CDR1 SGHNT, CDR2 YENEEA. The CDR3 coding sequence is TGTGCCAGCAGCTCACAGGAGAACACTGAAGCTTTCTTT. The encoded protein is CASSSQENTEAFF.

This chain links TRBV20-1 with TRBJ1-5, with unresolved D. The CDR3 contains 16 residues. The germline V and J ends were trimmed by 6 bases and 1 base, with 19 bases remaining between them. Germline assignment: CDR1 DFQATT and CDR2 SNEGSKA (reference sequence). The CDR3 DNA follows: TGCAGTGCGCTCCCGGTCCCAACTTTGAGCAATCAGCCCCAGCATTTT. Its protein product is CSALPVPTLSNQPQHF.

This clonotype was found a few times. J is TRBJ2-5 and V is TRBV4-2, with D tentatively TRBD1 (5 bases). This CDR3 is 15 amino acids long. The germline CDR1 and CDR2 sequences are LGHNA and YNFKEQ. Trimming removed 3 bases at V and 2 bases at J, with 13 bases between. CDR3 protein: CASSHRAQGQETQYF. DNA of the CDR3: TGTGCCAGCAGCCACCGAGCCCAGGGACAAGAGACCCAGTACTTC.

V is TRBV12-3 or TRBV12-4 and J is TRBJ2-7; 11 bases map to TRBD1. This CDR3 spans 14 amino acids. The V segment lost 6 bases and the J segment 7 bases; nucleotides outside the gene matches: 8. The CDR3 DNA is TGTGCCAGCAGGCCGGGACAGGGGGTTGGTGAGCAGTACTTC. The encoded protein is CASRPGQGVGEQYF.

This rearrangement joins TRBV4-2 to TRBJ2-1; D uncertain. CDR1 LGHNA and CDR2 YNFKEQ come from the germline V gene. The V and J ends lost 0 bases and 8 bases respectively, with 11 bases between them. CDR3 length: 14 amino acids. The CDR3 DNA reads TGTGCCAGCAGCCAAGATGCAGCTGTCTATGAGCAGTTCTTC. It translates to CASSQDAAVYEQFF.

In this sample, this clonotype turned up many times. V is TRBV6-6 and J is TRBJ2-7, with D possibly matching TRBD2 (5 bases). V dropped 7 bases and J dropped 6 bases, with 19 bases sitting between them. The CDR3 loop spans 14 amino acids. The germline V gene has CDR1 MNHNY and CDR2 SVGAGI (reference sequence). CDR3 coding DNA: TGTGCCAGCAATCCGGACTCTAGGTGGTCCGAGCAGTACTTC. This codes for CASNPDSRWSEQYF.

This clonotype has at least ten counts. CDR3 sequence (DNA): TGTGCCAGCAGCTTGGCCCGGGAGGCGCGGAGATACGAGCAGTACTTC. Amino acids: CASSLAREARRYEQYF. The chain uses TRBV7-2 and TRBJ2-7; TRBD2 matches 7 bases. CDR1 and CDR2 from the germline V gene are SGHTA and FQGNSA. The CDR3 runs to 16 residues. Trimming at V came to 3 bases and at J to 4 bases, leaving 12 bases not matched to a gene.

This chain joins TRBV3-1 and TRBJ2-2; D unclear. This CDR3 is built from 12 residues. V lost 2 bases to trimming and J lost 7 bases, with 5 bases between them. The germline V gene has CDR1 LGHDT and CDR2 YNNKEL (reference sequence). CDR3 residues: CASSQRFGELFF. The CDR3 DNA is TGTGCCAGCAGCCAACGGTTCGGGGAGCTGTTTTTT. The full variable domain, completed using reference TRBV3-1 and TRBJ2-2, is DTAVSQTPKYLVTQMGNDKSIKCEQNLGHDTMYWYKQDSKKFLKIMFSYNNKELIINETVPNRFSPKSPDKAHLNLHINSLELGDSAVYFCASSQRFGELFFGEGSRLTVL.

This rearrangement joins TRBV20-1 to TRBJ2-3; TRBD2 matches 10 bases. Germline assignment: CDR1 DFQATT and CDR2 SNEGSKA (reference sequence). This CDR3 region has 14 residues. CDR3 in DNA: TGCAGCAAGGCTCTAGCGGGAGTTTCAGATACGCAGTATTTT. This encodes CSKALAGVSDTQYF.

CDR3 in DNA: TGTGCCACCAGCATAAAATTAGATGGCGGGAGGGCCGCGAATGAGCAGTTCTTC. This gives the protein CATSIKLDGGRAANEQFF. V gene TRBV15 combines with J gene TRBJ2-1; 9 bases fit TRBD2. With 4 bases clipped from V and 7 bases from J, the junction kept 17 bases outside the gene matches. This CDR3 region has 18 residues. Germline V CDR1 and CDR2: LNHNV, YYDKDF (reference sequence).

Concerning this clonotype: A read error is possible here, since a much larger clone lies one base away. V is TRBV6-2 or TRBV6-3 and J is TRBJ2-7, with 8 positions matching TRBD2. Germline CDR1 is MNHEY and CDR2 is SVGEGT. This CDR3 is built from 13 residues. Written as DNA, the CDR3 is TGTGCCAGCAGGAGCGGGAGCTCCGACGAGCAGTACTTC. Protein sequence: CASRSGSSDEQYF.

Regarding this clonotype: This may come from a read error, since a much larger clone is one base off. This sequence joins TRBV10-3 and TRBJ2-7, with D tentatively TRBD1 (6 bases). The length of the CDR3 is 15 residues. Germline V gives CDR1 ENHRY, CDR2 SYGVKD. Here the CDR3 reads CAISGPGDPTYGQYF. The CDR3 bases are TGTGCCATCAGCGGCCCAGGGGACCCGACCTACGGGCAGTACTTC.

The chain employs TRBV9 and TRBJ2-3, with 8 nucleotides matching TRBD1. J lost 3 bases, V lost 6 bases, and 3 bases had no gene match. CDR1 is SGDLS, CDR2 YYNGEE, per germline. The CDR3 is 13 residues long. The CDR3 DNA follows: TGTGCCAGCACCCAGGGGGCAACAGATACGCAGTATTTT. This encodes CASTQGATDTQYF. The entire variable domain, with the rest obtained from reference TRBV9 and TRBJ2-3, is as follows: DSGVTQTPKHLITATGQRVTLRCSPRSGDLSVYWYQQSLDQGLQFLIQYYNGEERAKGNILERFSAQQFPDLHSELNLSSLELGDSALYFCASTQGATDTQYFGPGTRLTVL.

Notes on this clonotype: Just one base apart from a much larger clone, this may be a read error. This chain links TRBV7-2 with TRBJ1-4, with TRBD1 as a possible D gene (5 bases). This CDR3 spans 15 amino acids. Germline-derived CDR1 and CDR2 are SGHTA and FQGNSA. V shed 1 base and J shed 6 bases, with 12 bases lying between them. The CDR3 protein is CASSLGSGRDEKLFF. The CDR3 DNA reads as TGTGCCAGCAGCTTAGGAAGTGGCAGGGATGAAAAACTGTTTTTT.

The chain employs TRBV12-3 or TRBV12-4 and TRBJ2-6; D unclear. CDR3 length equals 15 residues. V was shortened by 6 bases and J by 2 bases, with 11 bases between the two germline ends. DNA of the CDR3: TGTGCCAGCAGACTCGCTACTGCTGGGGCCAACGTCCTGACTTTC. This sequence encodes CASRLATAGANVLTF.

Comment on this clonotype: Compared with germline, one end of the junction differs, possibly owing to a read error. As DNA, the CDR3 is TGTACCAGTACTAGACGCGGGGGACTAGCGGGAGGGCCAATGAATGAGCAGTTCTTC. Translation gives CTSTRRGGLAGGPMNEQFF. This chain uses TRBV12-3 or TRBV12-4 with TRBJ2-1; 16 nucleotides match TRBD2. The CDR3 sequence is 19 residues long.

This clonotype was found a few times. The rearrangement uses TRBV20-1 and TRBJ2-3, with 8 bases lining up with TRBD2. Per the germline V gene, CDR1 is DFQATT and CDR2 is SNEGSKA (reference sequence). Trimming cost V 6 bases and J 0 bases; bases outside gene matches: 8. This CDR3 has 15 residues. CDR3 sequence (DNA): TGCAGTGCCCCTTTCGGGGGGGTTAGCACAGATACGCAGTATTTT. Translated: CSAPFGGVSTDTQYF.

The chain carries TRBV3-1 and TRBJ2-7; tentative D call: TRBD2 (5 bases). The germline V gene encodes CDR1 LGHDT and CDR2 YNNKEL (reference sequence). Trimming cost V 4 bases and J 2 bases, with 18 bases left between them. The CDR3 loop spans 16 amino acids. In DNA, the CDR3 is TGTGCCAGCAGCCCCTGGGGTTCGACGACTACCTACGAGCAGTACTTC. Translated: CASSPWGSTTTYEQYF.